A selection of T cell receptor beta chains follows, all from one sample in a study of blood T cell repertoires in COVID-19. Here immunoSEQ multiplex PCR was the method, and the copy in TCRdb shows in-frame clones only, minus some. The sample has 140,000 or so clones, approximately 83% seen once. Material: peripheral blood. These receptors came from a woman of 80 years or more with acute or convalescent COVID-19. The conserved cysteine and the conserved F or W are not part of the CDR3 here. Each record gives: CDR3 length, D gene, J gene, V gene, CDR3 protein. A D gene is named only where the DNA matches it firmly.

cdr3_length: 12; d_call: TRBD1; j_call: TRBJ1-5; v_call: TRBV6-5; cdr3_aa: ASSSRTGGQPQH
cdr3_length: 12; d_call: .; j_call: TRBJ1-5; v_call: TRBV19; cdr3_aa: ASRGHTGYQPQH
cdr3_length: 13; d_call: .; j_call: TRBJ2-2; v_call: TRBV7-9; cdr3_aa: ASSRLNGGTGELF
cdr3_length: 10; d_call: .; j_call: TRBJ2-7; v_call: TRBV14; cdr3_aa: ASSQYSYEQY
cdr3_length: 14; d_call: TRBD2; j_call: TRBJ2-5; v_call: TRBV6-5; cdr3_aa: ASSYSPSGGQETQY
cdr3_length: 14; d_call: .; j_call: TRBJ2-2; v_call: TRBV5-1; cdr3_aa: ASSLAGQGKSGELF
cdr3_length: 11; d_call: .; j_call: TRBJ1-2; v_call: TRBV27; cdr3_aa: ASSPPGGLGYT
cdr3_length: 14; d_call: .; j_call: TRBJ1-6; v_call: TRBV7-3; cdr3_aa: ASSSRGLSYNSPLH
cdr3_length: 11; d_call: TRBD2; j_call: TRBJ2-1; v_call: TRBV2; cdr3_aa: ASSGGTSNEQF
cdr3_length: 11; d_call: .; j_call: TRBJ2-1; v_call: TRBV28; cdr3_aa: ASSILSSKGQF
cdr3_length: 13; d_call: TRBD1; j_call: TRBJ1-2; v_call: TRBV2; cdr3_aa: ASSGQGASEYGYT
cdr3_length: 13; d_call: .; j_call: TRBJ2-3; v_call: TRBV2; cdr3_aa: ASSRGRIVTDTQY
cdr3_length: 12; d_call: .; j_call: TRBJ2-7; v_call: TRBV7-2; cdr3_aa: ASRSIPSSYEQY
cdr3_length: 13; d_call: TRBD1; j_call: TRBJ1-1; v_call: TRBV7-9; cdr3_aa: ASSSRQGRNTEAF
cdr3_length: 10; d_call: .; j_call: TRBJ1-2; v_call: TRBV6-5; cdr3_aa: ASSAANYGYT
cdr3_length: 11; d_call: .; j_call: TRBJ1-5; v_call: TRBV7-8; cdr3_aa: ASSFYSNQPQH
cdr3_length: 10; d_call: .; j_call: TRBJ1-5; v_call: TRBV6-6; cdr3_aa: ASSNADQPQH
cdr3_length: 11; d_call: .; j_call: TRBJ1-1; v_call: TRBV6-2/TRBV6-3; cdr3_aa: ASSYLQNTEAF
cdr3_length: 8; d_call: .; j_call: TRBJ1-2; v_call: TRBV5-1; cdr3_aa: ASSGGGYT
cdr3_length: 11; d_call: TRBD2; j_call: TRBJ2-5; v_call: TRBV11-2; cdr3_aa: ASSRGEKETQY
cdr3_length: 16; d_call: TRBD2; j_call: TRBJ2-7; v_call: TRBV2; cdr3_aa: ASSPDGTSGGATYEQY
cdr3_length: 13; d_call: TRBD1; j_call: TRBJ1-1; v_call: TRBV19; cdr3_aa: ASPDRGGVWTEAF
cdr3_length: 14; d_call: TRBD2; j_call: TRBJ2-3; v_call: TRBV4-1; cdr3_aa: ASSQDRLADTDTQY
cdr3_length: 12; d_call: TRBD1; j_call: TRBJ1-1; v_call: TRBV10-2; cdr3_aa: AISRTGTNTEAF
cdr3_length: 13; d_call: TRBD1; j_call: TRBJ1-2; v_call: TRBV7-2; cdr3_aa: ASSPWLRDRRGYT
cdr3_length: 14; d_call: TRBD1; j_call: TRBJ1-5; v_call: TRBV6-6; cdr3_aa: ASSRRQGASNQPQH
cdr3_length: 13; d_call: TRBD1; j_call: TRBJ1-1; v_call: TRBV4-1; cdr3_aa: ASSQSGQGISEAF
cdr3_length: 11; d_call: TRBD2; j_call: TRBJ2-3; v_call: TRBV6-5; cdr3_aa: ASNWRGGDTQY
cdr3_length: 13; d_call: TRBD1; j_call: TRBJ2-3; v_call: TRBV28; cdr3_aa: ASSPHGTGTDTQY
cdr3_length: 14; d_call: .; j_call: TRBJ1-1; v_call: TRBV7-8; cdr3_aa: ASSLDRRGRETEAF
cdr3_length: 12; d_call: TRBD1; j_call: TRBJ2-7; v_call: TRBV7-6; cdr3_aa: ASSLYTGVAEQY
cdr3_length: 13; d_call: .; j_call: TRBJ1-1; v_call: TRBV5-1; cdr3_aa: ASSLLTLQVAEAF
cdr3_length: 15; d_call: TRBD1; j_call: TRBJ1-2; v_call: TRBV6-6; cdr3_aa: ASSLLSYRGLNYGYT
cdr3_length: 13; d_call: .; j_call: TRBJ1-2; v_call: TRBV6-5; cdr3_aa: ASSYYGQSNYGYT
cdr3_length: 16; d_call: TRBD2; j_call: TRBJ2-3; v_call: TRBV7-2; cdr3_aa: ASRSLGTSGGFTDTQY
cdr3_length: 10; d_call: .; j_call: TRBJ2-5; v_call: TRBV5-1; cdr3_aa: ASSPTEETQY
cdr3_length: 12; d_call: .; j_call: TRBJ2-7; v_call: TRBV9; cdr3_aa: ASSPNTYTYEQY
cdr3_length: 13; d_call: .; j_call: TRBJ1-1; v_call: TRBV2; cdr3_aa: ASRDEGVGNTEAF
cdr3_length: 11; d_call: .; j_call: TRBJ2-3; v_call: TRBV11-3; cdr3_aa: ASSLGGADTQY
cdr3_length: 12; d_call: .; j_call: TRBJ2-3; v_call: TRBV19; cdr3_aa: ASRALVTTDTQY
cdr3_length: 13; d_call: .; j_call: TRBJ1-2; v_call: TRBV18; cdr3_aa: ASSPGQISNYGYT
cdr3_length: 12; d_call: TRBD1; j_call: TRBJ2-7; v_call: TRBV7-2; cdr3_aa: ASSPSGQIYEQY
cdr3_length: 11; d_call: .; j_call: TRBJ1-3; v_call: TRBV2; cdr3_aa: ASTDRGGNTIY
cdr3_length: 12; d_call: .; j_call: TRBJ2-2; v_call: TRBV3-1/TRBV3-2; cdr3_aa: ASKGPGNTGELF
cdr3_length: 14; d_call: TRBD1; j_call: TRBJ1-4; v_call: TRBV3-1/TRBV3-2; cdr3_aa: ASSKRDSSAKGKLF
cdr3_length: 12; d_call: .; j_call: TRBJ2-3; v_call: TRBV3-1/TRBV3-2; cdr3_aa: ASSQGHSADTQY
cdr3_length: 10; d_call: .; j_call: TRBJ2-7; v_call: TRBV7-2; cdr3_aa: ASSYGSDEQY
cdr3_length: 14; d_call: TRBD1; j_call: TRBJ1-2; v_call: TRBV18; cdr3_aa: ASSPDTGQGNYGYT